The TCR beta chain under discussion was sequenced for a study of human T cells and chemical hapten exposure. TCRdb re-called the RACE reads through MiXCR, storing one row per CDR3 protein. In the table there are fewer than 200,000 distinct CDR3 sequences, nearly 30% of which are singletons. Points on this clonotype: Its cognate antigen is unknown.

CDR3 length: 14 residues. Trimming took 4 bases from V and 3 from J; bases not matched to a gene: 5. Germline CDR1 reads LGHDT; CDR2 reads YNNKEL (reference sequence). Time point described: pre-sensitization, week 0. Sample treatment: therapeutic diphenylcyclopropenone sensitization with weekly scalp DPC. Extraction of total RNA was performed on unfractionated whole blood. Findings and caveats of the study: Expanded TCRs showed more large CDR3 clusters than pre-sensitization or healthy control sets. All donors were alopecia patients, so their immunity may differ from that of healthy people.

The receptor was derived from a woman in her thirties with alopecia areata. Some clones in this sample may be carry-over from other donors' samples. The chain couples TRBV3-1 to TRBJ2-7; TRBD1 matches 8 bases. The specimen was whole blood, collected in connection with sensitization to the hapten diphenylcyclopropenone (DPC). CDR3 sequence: CASSPQGALYEQYF. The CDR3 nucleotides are TGTGCCAGCAGCCCCCAGGGGGCTCTCTACGAGCAGTACTTC.